What follows are 17 T cell receptor beta chains derived from one specimen sequenced in a study of CD8+ T cells in alopecia areata. In each case, RNA was isolated and then reverse transcribed into cDNA as the sequencing template. The table came from immunoSEQ multiplex PCR; TCRdb's copy has only in-frame clones and leaves some out. The sample carries 150,000 to 200,000 clones, approximately 56% recorded once. The source was CD4+ T cells sorted from blood, collected at week 0. The receptors here all came from a human donor with alopecia areata.

This chain links TRBV30 with TRBJ1-2; 7 nucleotides line up with TRBD1. The CDR3 has 12 residues. Per the germline V gene, CDR1 is GTSNPN and CDR2 is SVGIG (reference sequence). The V gene end was trimmed by 0 bases and the J gene end by 7 bases; junction bases not matched to a gene: 2. CDR3 region: CAWSVDRVGYTF. In DNA form, the CDR3 reads TGTGCCTGGAGTGTCGACAGGGTTGGCTACACCTTC.

In its sample, this clone was seen a few times. The chain combines TRBV9 with TRBJ2-1, with D tentatively TRBD2 (7 bases). This CDR3 spans 17 amino acids. In germline, CDR1 is SGDLS, CDR2 YYNGEE. Trimming shortened V by 3 bases and J by 5 bases, and 21 bases separated the two germline ends. CDR3: CASSADLAGAPDNEQFF. CDR3 nucleotide sequence: TGTGCCAGCAGCGCCGATCTCGCGGGGGCCCCAGACAATGAGCAGTTCTTC. The entire variable domain, with the rest obtained from reference TRBV9 and TRBJ2-1, is as follows: DSGVTQTPKHLITATGQRVTLRCSPRSGDLSVYWYQQSLDQGLQFLIQYYNGEERAKGNILERFSAQQFPDLHSELNLSSLELGDSALYFCASSADLAGAPDNEQFFGPGTRLTVL.

This clone was counted once. CDR3 residues: CASSVAGPGGEQYF. Here the CDR3 DNA reads TGTGCCAGCAGCGTAGCGGGTCCCGGGGGCGAGCAGTACTTC. The gene calls are TRBV9 and TRBJ2-7, with a possible D match to TRBD2 (6 bases). This CDR3 has 14 amino acids. V was clipped by 0 bases and J by 6 bases, with 13 bases between them. Germline V gene data show CDR1 as SGDLS and CDR2 as YYNGEE.

This chain links TRBV23-1 with TRBJ2-5, with a tentative D call TRBD1 (6 bases). TRBV23-1 falls under the ORF class, with uncertain function. V shed 2 bases and J shed 2 bases, with 9 bases lying between them. CDR3 length: 14 residues. CDR3 in amino acids: CASSQLQGQETQYF. As DNA, the CDR3 is TGCGCCAGCAGTCAACTTCAGGGGCAAGAGACCCAGTACTTC.

The chain combines TRBV29-1 with TRBJ2-6; D ambiguous. Trimming cost V 0 bases and J 2 bases, with 11 bases left between them. The CDR3 loop spans 16 amino acids. Germline V lookup: CDR1 SQVTM, CDR2 ANQGSEA. CDR3 sequence (DNA): TGCAGCGTTGAAGATCTGGGTAAGGCTGGGGCCAACGTCCTGACTTTC. This encodes CSVEDLGKAGANVLTF.

V is TRBV9 and J is TRBJ2-3, with D possibly called TRBD1 or TRBD2 (5 bases each). Germline V gene lookup returns CDR1 SGDLS and CDR2 YYNGEE. The CDR3 has 15 amino acids. V gave up 2 bases and J gave up 1 base, with 11 bases separating them. The CDR3 loop reads CASSVGTDRTDTQYF. The CDR3 DNA is TGTGCCAGCAGCGTGGGGACGGACCGCACAGATACGCAGTATTTT.

V is TRBV6-5 and J is TRBJ1-1, with D possibly TRBD1 on 6 matching bases. The CDR3 contains 11 residues. V was trimmed by 6 bases and J by 10 bases, leaving 12 bases between them. The germline V gene encodes CDR1 MNHEY and CDR2 SVGAGI. The DNA of the CDR3 is TGTGCCAGCAGCTTACAGGGTAGAGCTTTCTTT. Amino acids: CASSLQGRAFF.

The gene calls are TRBV5-6 and TRBJ2-7; tentatively, D is TRBD2 (6 bases). Germline V gene data show CDR1 as SGHDT and CDR2 as YYEEEE. The germline V and J ends were trimmed by 0 bases and 8 bases, with 12 bases remaining between them. This CDR3 is 13 amino acids long. This chain's CDR3 is CASSLGRGPKQYF. The CDR3, as DNA: TGTGCCAGCAGCTTGGGGCGGGGACCAAAGCAGTACTTC.

CDR3 bases: TGTGCCAGTAGTGTCGCGGGACCAAACTACGAGCAGTACTTC. Protein sequence: CASSVAGPNYEQYF. The chain uses TRBV19 and TRBJ2-7; D is possibly TRBD2 (6 bases). V lost 5 bases to trimming and J lost 3 bases, with 14 bases between them. Per germline, CDR1 LNHDA and CDR2 SQIVND (reference sequence). The CDR3 contains 14 residues.

The rearrangement joins TRBV9 to TRBJ1-1; the match to TRBD1 covers 8 bases. Losses at the gene ends were 4 bases for V and 5 bases for J; bases not matched to a gene: 7. Germline V gene lookup returns CDR1 SGDLS and CDR2 YYNGEE. This CDR3 spans 14 amino acids. The CDR3: CASSPQGVGTEAFF. The CDR3 coding sequence is TGTGCCAGCAGCCCACAGGGGGTCGGGACTGAAGCTTTCTTT.

The genes are TRBV30 and TRBJ1-5; 11 nucleotides match TRBD1. The CDR3 has 19 amino acids. CDR1 GTSNPN and CDR2 SVGIG come from the germline V gene (reference sequence). J gave up 1 base and V 2 bases, and 13 bases lay outside the gene matches. This CDR3 reads CAWSWGGQGALRSNQPQHF. The CDR3 DNA follows: TGTGCCTGGAGTTGGGGAGGACAGGGGGCTCTTAGGAGCAATCAGCCCCAGCATTTT.

This clone has only a few counts. J is TRBJ1-1 and V is TRBV4-1, with D perhaps TRBD1 (5 bases). The CDR3 spans 12 residues. Trimming cost V 1 base and J 10 bases, with 10 bases left between them. Germline V gene lookup returns CDR1 MGHRA and CDR2 YSYEKL. CDR3 loop: CASSQVVGGAFF. The CDR3 DNA sequence: TGCGCCAGCAGCCAAGTCGTGGGGGGAGCTTTCTTT.

J is TRBJ1-1 and V is TRBV6-5; unclear D gene. The CDR3 has 14 amino acids. Trimming took 0 bases from V and 5 from J, leaving 10 bases between them. The germline gives CDR1 MNHEY, CDR2 SVGAGI. This chain's CDR3 is CASSYSGMVTEAFF. In nucleotides, the CDR3 is TGTGCCAGCAGTTACTCAGGAATGGTGACTGAAGCTTTCTTT.

The chain has TRBV30 and TRBJ2-5; 7 bases are a match to TRBD2. CDR3 length: 16 amino acids. V lost 4 bases and J lost 0; bases outside the gene matches: 11. Germline assignment: CDR1 GTSNPN and CDR2 SVGIG (reference sequence). The CDR3 loop reads CAWTSSGTINQETQYF. The DNA for the CDR3 is TGTGCCTGGACATCATCCGGGACTATTAACCAAGAGACCCAGTACTTC.

The genes are TRBV19 and TRBJ2-7; D may be TRBD1 (6 bases). CDR1 LNHDA and CDR2 SQIVND come from the germline V gene (reference sequence). V gave up 5 bases and J gave up 1 base, with 9 bases separating them. This CDR3 is built from 13 residues. The CDR3 loop is CASSPTGSYEQYF. As DNA, the CDR3 is TGTGCCAGTAGTCCCACAGGGTCCTACGAGCAGTACTTC.

The rearrangement links TRBV4-2 to TRBJ2-6; 7 bases align to TRBD2. Germline loops: CDR1 LGHNA, CDR2 YNFKEQ. CDR3 size: 19 residues. The V gene end was trimmed by 4 bases and the J gene end by 0 bases; junction bases not matched to a gene: 12. CDR3 sequence: CASSPGAIAGFSGANVLTF. For the CDR3, the DNA is TGTGCCAGCAGCCCGGGCGCAATAGCGGGTTTCTCTGGGGCCAACGTCCTGACTTTC.

This clone was observed many times. The J gene is TRBJ1-2, the V gene TRBV11-2, with D perhaps TRBD1 (5 bases). This CDR3 region has 16 residues. Germline V gene sequence: CDR1 SGHAT, CDR2 FQNNGV. Trimming took 4 bases from V and 7 from J, leaving 22 bases between them. CDR3 nucleotide sequence: TGTGCCAGCAGCTCATTGAGGGGACGGACCACAATTGGCTACACCTTC. Its protein product is CASSSLRGRTTIGYTF.